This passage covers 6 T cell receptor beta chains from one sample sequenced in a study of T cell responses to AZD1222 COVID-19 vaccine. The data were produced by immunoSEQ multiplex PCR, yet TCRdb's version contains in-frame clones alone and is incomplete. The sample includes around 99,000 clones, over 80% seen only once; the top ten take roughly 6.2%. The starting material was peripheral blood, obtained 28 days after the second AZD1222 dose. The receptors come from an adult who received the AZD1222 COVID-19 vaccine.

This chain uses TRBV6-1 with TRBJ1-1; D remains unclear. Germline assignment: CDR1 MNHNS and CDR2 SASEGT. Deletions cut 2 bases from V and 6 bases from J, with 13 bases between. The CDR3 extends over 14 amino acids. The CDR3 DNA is TGTGCCAGCAGTGAATTAAGGGAAGGCTCTGAAGCTTTCTTT. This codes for CASSELREGSEAFF.

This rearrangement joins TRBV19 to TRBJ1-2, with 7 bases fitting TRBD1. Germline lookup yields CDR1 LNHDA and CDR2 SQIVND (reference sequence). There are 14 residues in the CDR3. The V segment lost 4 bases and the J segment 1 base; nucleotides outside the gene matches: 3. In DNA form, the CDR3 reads TGTGCCAGTAGTAGACAGGGACTTAACTATGGCTACACCTTC. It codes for CASSRQGLNYGYTF.

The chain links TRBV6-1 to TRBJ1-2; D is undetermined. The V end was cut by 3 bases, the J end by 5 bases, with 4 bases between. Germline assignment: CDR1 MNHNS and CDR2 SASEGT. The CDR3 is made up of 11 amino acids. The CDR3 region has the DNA TGTGCCAGCAGTGAGCGGTATGGCTACACCTTC. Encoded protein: CASSERYGYTF.

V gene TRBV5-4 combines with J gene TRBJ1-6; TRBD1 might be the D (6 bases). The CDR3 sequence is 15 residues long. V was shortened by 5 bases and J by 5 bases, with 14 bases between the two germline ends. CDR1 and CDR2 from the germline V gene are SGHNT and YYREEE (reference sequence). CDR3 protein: CASSLSRDNNSPLHF. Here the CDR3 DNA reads TGTGCCAGCAGTTTGTCCAGGGACAATAATTCACCCCTCCACTTT. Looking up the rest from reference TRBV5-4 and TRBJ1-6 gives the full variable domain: ETGVTQSPTHLIKTRGQQVTLRCSSQSGHNTVSWYQQALGQGPQFIFQYYREEENGRGNFPPRFSGLQFPNYSSELNVNALELDDSALYLCASSLSRDNNSPLHFGNGTRLTVT.

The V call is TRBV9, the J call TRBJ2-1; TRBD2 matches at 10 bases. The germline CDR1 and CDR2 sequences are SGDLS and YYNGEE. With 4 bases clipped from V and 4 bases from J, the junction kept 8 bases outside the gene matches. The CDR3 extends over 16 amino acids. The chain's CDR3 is CASSTRASGGYNEQFF. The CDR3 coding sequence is TGTGCCAGCAGCACCAGGGCTAGCGGGGGATACAATGAGCAGTTCTTC. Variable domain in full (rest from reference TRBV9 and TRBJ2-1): DSGVTQTPKHLITATGQRVTLRCSPRSGDLSVYWYQQSLDQGLQFLIQYYNGEERAKGNILERFSAQQFPDLHSELNLSSLELGDSALYFCASSTRASGGYNEQFFGPGTRLTVL.

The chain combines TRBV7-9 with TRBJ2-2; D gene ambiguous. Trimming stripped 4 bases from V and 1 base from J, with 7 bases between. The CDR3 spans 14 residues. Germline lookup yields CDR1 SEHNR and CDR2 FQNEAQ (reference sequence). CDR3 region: CASSSALNTGELFF. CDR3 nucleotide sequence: TGTGCCAGCAGCTCCGCATTGAACACCGGGGAGCTGTTTTTT.